This passage covers 15 T cell receptor beta chains from one sample sequenced in a study of blood T cell repertoires in COVID-19. Data came from immunoSEQ multiplex PCR; TCRdb stores just in-frame clones and leaves some out. The sample consists of 200,000 to 300,000 clones, 86% of them appearing once. Sequencing was performed on peripheral blood. The receptors derive from a man aged 25-45 years with active or convalescent COVID-19.

The rearrangement uses TRBV19 and TRBJ2-7, with a tentative D call TRBD2 (6 bases). Germline lookup yields CDR1 LNHDA and CDR2 SQIVND (reference sequence). The V end lost 1 base, the J end lost 1 base, and 11 bases lay between the germline ends. CDR3 length: 15 residues. CDR3 nucleotides: TGTGCCAGTAGTATAGGCGGGGACCGTTCCTACGAGCAGTACTTC. Encoded protein: CASSIGGDRSYEQYF.

The CDR3 DNA reads TGTGCCAGCAGCGCCCACAGGGAGGGGAACACTGAAGCTTTCTTT. Protein product: CASSAHREGNTEAFF. The chain combines TRBV9 with TRBJ1-1, with a tentative D call TRBD1 (6 bases). Germline V lookup: CDR1 SGDLS, CDR2 YYNGEE. This CDR3 has 15 amino acids. The V gene lost 3 bases and the J gene lost 1 base, with 13 bases spanning the gap.

J is TRBJ1-2 and V is TRBV5-4; D is perhaps TRBD1 (6 bases). The V end was cut by 2 bases, the J end by 4 bases, with 12 bases between. Germline V gives CDR1 SGHNT, CDR2 YYREEE (reference sequence). This CDR3 spans 14 amino acids. CDR3 amino acids: CASSFDRTSYGYTF. The DNA of the CDR3 is TGTGCCAGCAGCTTCGACAGGACCAGCTATGGCTACACCTTC.

The chain carries TRBV7-2 and TRBJ1-4; no definite D call. The V and J ends lost 2 bases and 4 bases respectively, with 11 bases between them. The CDR3 loop spans 15 amino acids. In germline, CDR1 is SGHTA, CDR2 FQGNSA. The CDR3 bases are TGTGCCAGCAGCTTAAATGAGAACTATAATGAAAAACTGTTTTTT. Translating it yields CASSLNENYNEKLFF. The full variable domain, its missing parts supplied by reference TRBV7-2 and TRBJ1-4, is GAGVSQSPSNKVTEKGKDVELRCDPISGHTALYWYRQSLGQGLEFLIYFQGNSAPDKSGLPSDRFSAERTGGSVSTLTIQRTQQEDSAVYLCASSLNENYNEKLFFGSGTQLSVL.

The J gene is TRBJ1-2, the V gene TRBV6-5; 8 bases match TRBD1. Losses at the gene ends were 6 bases for V and 5 bases for J; bases not matched to a gene: 11. There are 15 residues in the CDR3. The germline V gene has CDR1 MNHEY and CDR2 SVGAGI. CDR3 residues: CASREGTGRAYGYTF. CDR3 sequence (DNA): TGTGCCAGCAGGGAGGGGACAGGCAGGGCATATGGCTACACCTTC.

The chain is built from TRBV6-5 and TRBJ2-3; 7 bases are a match to TRBD2. V lost 0 bases to trimming and J lost 1 base; unmatched junction nucleotides: 4. This CDR3 is built from 16 residues. Germline lookup yields CDR1 MNHEY and CDR2 SVGAGI. The CDR3 DNA reads as TGTGCCAGCAGTTACTCCCTTGCGGGGGGCACAGATACGCAGTATTTT. As protein: CASSYSLAGGTDTQYF.

The genes are TRBV3-1 (or the pseudogene TRBV3-2) and TRBJ2-7; 7 nucleotides align to TRBD1. CDR1 LGHDT and CDR2 YNNKEL come from the germline V gene (reference sequence). The J segment lost 4 bases and the V segment lost 4 bases, leaving 22 bases of the junction unmatched. The CDR3 sequence is 19 residues long. CDR3 sequence: CASSPAVTGQRSEGYEQYF. CDR3 DNA sequence: TGTGCCAGCAGCCCAGCGGTGACAGGGCAAAGATCAGAAGGTTACGAGCAGTACTTC.

This chain connects TRBV27 to TRBJ1-1; maybe TRBD1 (6 bases). Germline V gene sequence: CDR1 MNHEY, CDR2 SMNVEV (reference sequence). V lost 10 bases and J lost 6, with 12 bases in between. There are 11 residues in the CDR3. As DNA, the CDR3 is TGTGCCACGAGGGGGGGCTCTGAAGCTTTCTTT. Its translation is CATRGGSEAFF.

V gene TRBV6-4 combines with J gene TRBJ1-5; D ambiguous. Per the germline V gene, CDR1 is MRHNA and CDR2 is SNTAGT. CDR3 length equals 13 residues. V was shortened by 5 bases and J by 4 bases, with 9 bases between the two germline ends. CDR3 sequence (DNA): TGTGCCAGCAGTAGTCAGTCAAATCAGCCCCAGCATTTT. Protein product: CASSSQSNQPQHF.

The chain has TRBV9 and TRBJ2-3; 8 positions agree with TRBD2. The J segment lost 1 base and the V segment lost 0 bases, leaving 4 bases of the junction unmatched. The CDR3 spans 16 residues. The germline gives CDR1 SGDLS, CDR2 YYNGEE. The CDR3 sequence is CASSVEGSGGTDTQYF. The CDR3 nucleotides read TGTGCCAGCAGCGTAGAAGGTAGCGGGGGCACAGATACGCAGTATTTT.

The chain couples TRBV7-2 to TRBJ2-2; TRBD2 is a possible D gene (5 bases). Trimming took 6 bases from V and 6 from J, leaving 17 bases between them. CDR1 and CDR2 from the germline V gene are SGHTA and FQGNSA. The CDR3 has 15 residues. CDR3 residues: CASSGLGEGAGELFF. CDR3 nucleotides: TGTGCCAGCAGTGGTCTGGGTGAGGGTGCCGGGGAGCTGTTTTTT.

J is TRBJ2-7 and V is TRBV30, with D possibly matching TRBD2 (7 bases). CDR1 and CDR2 from the germline V gene are GTSNPN and SVGIG (reference sequence). The CDR3 is 14 amino acids. The germline V and J ends were trimmed by 1 base and 0 bases, with 10 bases remaining between them. The CDR3 protein is CAWSGGGPSYEQYF. CDR3 in DNA: TGTGCCTGGAGTGGGGGGGGGCCCTCCTACGAGCAGTACTTC.

In this sample, this clone turned up a few times. The rearrangement uses TRBV30 and TRBJ1-2, with TRBD1 matching over 7 bases. Trimming cost V 2 bases and J 1 base; bases outside gene matches: 10. Per germline, CDR1 GTSNPN and CDR2 SVGIG (reference sequence). This CDR3 has 16 residues. CDR3 sequence: CAWSHEGGTLNYGYTF. The DNA of the CDR3 is TGTGCCTGGAGTCACGAAGGGGGCACCCTTAACTATGGCTACACCTTC.

The V call is TRBV19, the J call TRBJ1-1; unclear D gene. Per the germline V gene, CDR1 is LNHDA and CDR2 is SQIVND (reference sequence). This CDR3 comprises 18 residues. V gave up 3 bases and J gave up 2 bases, with 22 bases separating them. This CDR3 is CASSILRRGWGFNTEAFF. The CDR3 nucleotides are TGTGCCAGTAGTATTTTGCGGCGGGGTTGGGGTTTTAACACTGAAGCTTTCTTT.

This sequence joins TRBV4-1 and TRBJ2-2; tentative D call: TRBD1 (6 bases). Trimming shortened V by 0 bases and J by 1 base, and 12 bases separated the two germline ends. This CDR3 comprises 17 residues. Looked up from germline, CDR1 is MGHRA and CDR2 is YSYEKL. DNA for the CDR3: TGCGCCAGCAGCCAAGATACCTGGGGGCAGAACACCGGGGAGCTGTTTTTT. It is translated as CASSQDTWGQNTGELFF.